This TCR beta chain was profiled in a study of CD8+ T cells in alopecia areata. Study-wide results and limits: Sharing of TCRs across patients appeared less clear than in mice, possibly for HLA-related reasons.

Germline lookup yields CDR1 SEHNR and CDR2 FQNEAQ (reference sequence). V was cut by 5 bases and J by 5 bases, with 21 bases left in between. CDR3 length equals 16 residues. It was cDNA, reverse transcribed from extracted RNA, that served as the sequencing template. Data came from immunoSEQ multiplex PCR; TCRdb stores just in-frame clones and leaves some out. The repertoire has about 150,000 clones, 62% of them found once; the top ten carry 36%. With regard to this clone: Its antigen is not known.

J is TRBJ1-2 and V is TRBV7-9; D is ambiguous. This TCR was recovered from a human donor in good health. Sample: CD8+ T cells sorted from blood. This chain's CDR3 is CASSPVPPDVLYGYTF. The CDR3 region has the DNA TGTGCCAGCAGCCCAGTACCCCCGGACGTTTTATATGGCTACACCTTC.